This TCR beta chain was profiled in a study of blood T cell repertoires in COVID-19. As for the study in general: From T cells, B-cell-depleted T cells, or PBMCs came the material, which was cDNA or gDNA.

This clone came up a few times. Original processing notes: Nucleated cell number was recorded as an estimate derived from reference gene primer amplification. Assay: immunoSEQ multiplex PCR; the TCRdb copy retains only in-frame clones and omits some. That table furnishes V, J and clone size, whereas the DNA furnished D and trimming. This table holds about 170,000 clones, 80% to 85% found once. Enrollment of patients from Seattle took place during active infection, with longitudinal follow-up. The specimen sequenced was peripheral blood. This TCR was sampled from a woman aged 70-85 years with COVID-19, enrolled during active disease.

The CDR3 sequence: CASSPSAGRRSSGNTIYF. CDR3 in DNA: TGTGCCAGCTCACCAAGTGCGGGGCGCCGCTCCTCTGGAAACACCATATATTTT. The genes are TRBV18 and TRBJ1-3; possible D gene TRBD1, 5 bases. Germline assignment: CDR1 KGHSH and CDR2 LQKENI. The V and J ends lost 2 bases and 0 bases respectively, with 17 bases between them. CDR3 length equals 18 residues.